Below are 19 T cell receptor beta chains sequenced from a single sample in a study of glioma-infiltrating T cells after dendritic cell vaccination. Produced via immunoSEQ multiplex PCR; TCRdb's table is partial and in-frame only. The data show approximately 100,000 clones, 81% seen once. Sample: blood, taken before dendritic cell vaccination. The receptors come from a human donor with glioblastoma.

This chain connects TRBV7-2 to TRBJ1-2; 10 nucleotides align to TRBD1. J lost 1 base, V lost 6 bases, and 5 bases had no gene match. Germline V gene sequence: CDR1 SGHTA, CDR2 FQGNSA. This CDR3 has 15 amino acids. The DNA for the CDR3 is TGTGCCAGCAGTTTACGGACAGGGGGTAACTATGGCTACACCTTC. Amino acids: CASSLRTGGNYGYTF.

The chain combines TRBV5-1 with TRBJ1-2, with a tentative D call TRBD1 (6 bases). Trimming pared 0 bases from V and 3 bases from J, leaving 15 bases between. The CDR3 has 16 amino acids. CDR1 is SGHRS and CDR2 is YFSETQ in the germline V gene. The CDR3 spells CASSLEGVLADYGYTF. In DNA, the CDR3 is TGCGCCAGCAGCTTGGAGGGGGTCCTGGCTGACTATGGCTACACCTTC.

The chain carries TRBV7-2 and TRBJ1-2, with D possibly being TRBD1 (5 bases). CDR3 length: 14 amino acids. V lost 5 bases and J 6 bases, leaving 16 bases between the germline ends. Germline CDR1 SGHTA, CDR2 FQGNSA. Here the CDR3 DNA reads TGTGCCAGCAGCCCACGACAGTCACTCCATGGCTACACCTTC. Residues: CASSPRQSLHGYTF.

This chain uses TRBV5-4 with TRBJ1-1; a possible D gene is TRBD1 (6 bases). This CDR3 is 14 amino acids long. Per germline, CDR1 SGHNT and CDR2 YYREEE (reference sequence). V was cut by 0 bases and J by 11 bases, with 17 bases left in between. The CDR3 DNA reads as TGTGCCAGCAGCTTGGCCGGGCAGGGGCACCATGCTTTCTTT. It specifies CASSLAGQGHHAFF.

The V gene is TRBV6-1, the J gene TRBJ2-2, with D unclear. V was cut by 1 base and J by 2 bases, with 14 bases left in between. Germline V gives CDR1 MNHNS, CDR2 SASEGT. The CDR3 is made up of 17 amino acids. CDR3 coding DNA: TGTGCCAGCAGTGAAGTGAGAAGCAGGCTAAACACCGGGGAGCTGTTTTTT. Translation: CASSEVRSRLNTGELFF.

CDR3 residues: CASNILGSTEAFF. CDR3 nucleotide sequence: TGTGCCAGCAACATTCTCGGGAGCACTGAAGCTTTCTTT. The V call is TRBV6-6, the J call TRBJ1-1; no reliable D call. V lost 7 bases, J lost 4 bases, and 13 bases lay in between. Germline CDR1 MNHNY, CDR2 SVGAGI (reference sequence). There are 13 residues in the CDR3.

This clone was found once. This chain connects TRBV27 to TRBJ2-5; 8 positions match TRBD1. V gave up 2 bases and J gave up 5 bases; unmatched junction bases: 10. The CDR3 totals 16 residues. Germline CDR1 reads MNHEY; CDR2 reads SMNVEV (reference sequence). CDR3 DNA: TGTGCCAGCAGTTTAAACCCCCAGGGGGCAAGGGAGACCCAGTACTTC. Amino acids: CASSLNPQGARETQYF.

The J gene is TRBJ1-1, the V gene TRBV7-2; 7 bases are a match to TRBD1. Germline CDR1 is SGHTA and CDR2 is FQGNSA. CDR3 size: 14 residues. The V gene end was trimmed by 2 bases and the J gene end by 3 bases; junction bases not matched to a gene: 3. The CDR3 loop is CASSLYTGDTEAFF. CDR3 nucleotide sequence: TGTGCCAGCAGCTTATATACAGGGGACACTGAAGCTTTCTTT.

The rearrangement links TRBV4-1 to TRBJ2-1, with a possible D match to TRBD2 (6 bases). The germline V gene encodes CDR1 MGHRA and CDR2 YSYEKL. V dropped 8 bases and J dropped 1 base, with 12 bases sitting between them. The length of the CDR3 is 14 residues. CDR3: CASSTRDSYNEQFF. The CDR3 DNA is TGCGCCAGCTCGACTAGGGATTCCTACAATGAGCAGTTCTTC.

The V gene is TRBV7-9, the J gene TRBJ1-2; tentatively, D is TRBD1 (5 bases). CDR1 and CDR2 from the germline V gene are SEHNR and FQNEAQ (reference sequence). Trimming took off 3 bases at V and 8 bases at J, with 16 bases between the two ends. This CDR3 spans 14 amino acids. CDR3 in amino acids: CASSFGGTVGGYTF. As DNA, the CDR3 is TGTGCCAGCAGCTTCGGAGGGACGGTGGGGGGCTACACCTTC.

The chain carries TRBV5-1 and TRBJ1-1; TRBD1 agrees at 9 bases. The CDR3 sequence is 20 residues long. Trimming at V came to 3 bases and at J to 0 bases, leaving 18 bases not matched to a gene. Per the germline V gene, CDR1 is SGHRS and CDR2 is YFSETQ. In DNA, the CDR3 is TGCGCCAGCAGCTCGGGACAGGGCATGGATCTGTTCCGCCTGAACACTGAAGCTTTCTTT. Translation gives CASSSGQGMDLFRLNTEAFF.

This sequence joins TRBV28 and TRBJ1-1; the D gene is possibly TRBD1 (6 bases). V shed 6 bases and J shed 3 bases, with 20 bases lying between them. This CDR3 region has 16 residues. Germline V gene sequence: CDR1 MDHEN, CDR2 SYDVKM. CDR3 sequence (DNA): TGTGCCAGCAGCCCGGTGGGGGGGCGGTGGGACACTGAAGCTTTCTTT. Its translation is CASSPVGGRWDTEAFF.

The chain joins TRBV19 to TRBJ2-5; D remains unclear. Trimming removed 5 bases at V and 1 base at J, with 11 bases between. This CDR3 spans 14 amino acids. The germline V gene has CDR1 LNHDA and CDR2 SQIVND (reference sequence). As DNA, the CDR3 is TGTGCCAGTAGTTCCGACACCCCCCAAGAGACCCAGTACTTC. This gives the protein CASSSDTPQETQYF.

The chain combines TRBV5-5 with TRBJ2-7, with 10 positions matching TRBD1. Looked up from germline, CDR1 is SGHKS and CDR2 is YYEKEE (reference sequence). With 9 bases clipped from V and 4 bases from J, the junction kept 7 bases outside the gene matches. This CDR3 spans 13 amino acids. The CDR3 sequence: CATTRDRGYEQYF. CDR3 nucleotide sequence: TGTGCCACCACCCGGGACAGGGGTTACGAGCAGTACTTC.

This chain's CDR3 is CASSRSDSTDYGYTF. The DNA of the CDR3 is TGTGCCAGCTCTCGCTCGGACAGTACAGACTATGGCTACACCTTC. The chain combines TRBV18 with TRBJ1-2; perhaps TRBD1 as D (6 bases). V was pared by 6 bases and J by 3 bases, with 17 bases between. CDR1 is KGHSH and CDR2 is LQKENI in the germline V gene. This CDR3 spans 15 amino acids.

V and J are TRBV6-5 and TRBJ2-7; 8 nucleotides align to TRBD2. From germline, CDR1 is MNHEY and CDR2 SVGAGI. The CDR3 extends over 12 amino acids. The J segment lost 5 bases and the V segment lost 5 bases, leaving 2 bases of the junction unmatched. CDR3 sequence reads: CASSGLANEQYF. CDR3 nucleotide sequence: TGTGCCAGCAGTGGACTAGCTAACGAGCAGTACTTC.

V gene TRBV30 combines with J gene TRBJ2-3; D not certain. The V and J ends lost 2 bases and 6 bases respectively, with 15 bases between them. The CDR3 is made up of 14 amino acids. Germline V gene lookup returns CDR1 GTSNPN and CDR2 SVGIG (reference sequence). CDR3 nucleotides: TGTGCCTGGAGTATCGGGTCCCCGGAGGATACGCAGTATTTT. Amino acid sequence: CAWSIGSPEDTQYF.

V usage is TRBV5-4 and J usage is TRBJ2-1, with 7 nucleotides matching TRBD2. Per germline, CDR1 SGHNT and CDR2 YYREEE (reference sequence). This CDR3 spans 16 amino acids. Germline trimming cut 4 bases from V and 5 bases from J; bases unmatched to any gene: 12. CDR3 sequence (DNA): TGTGCCAGCAGCCCCGGTAAGGCTAGCGGAAACAATGAGCAGTTCTTC. It codes for CASSPGKASGNNEQFF.

The chain is built from TRBV30 and TRBJ1-1; D is ambiguous. Trimming stripped 0 bases from V and 1 base from J, with 6 bases between. In germline, CDR1 is GTSNPN, CDR2 SVGIG (reference sequence). The CDR3 has 13 residues. Here the CDR3 DNA reads TGTGCCTGGAGTGTATCCAGGAACACTGAAGCTTTCTTT. Translation: CAWSVSRNTEAFF.